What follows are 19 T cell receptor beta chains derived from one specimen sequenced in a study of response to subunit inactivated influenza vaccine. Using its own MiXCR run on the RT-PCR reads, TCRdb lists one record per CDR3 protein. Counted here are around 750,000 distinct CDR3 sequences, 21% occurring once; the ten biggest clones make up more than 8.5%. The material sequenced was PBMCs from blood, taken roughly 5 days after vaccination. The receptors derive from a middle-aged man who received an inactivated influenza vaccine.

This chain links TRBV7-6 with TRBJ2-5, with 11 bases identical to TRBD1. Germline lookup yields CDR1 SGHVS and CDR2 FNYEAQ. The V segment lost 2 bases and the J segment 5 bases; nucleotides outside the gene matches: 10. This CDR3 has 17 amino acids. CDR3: CASSLPPRDRGIETQYF. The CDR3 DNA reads TGTGCCAGCAGCTTACCACCCCGGGACAGGGGGATTGAGACCCAGTACTTC.

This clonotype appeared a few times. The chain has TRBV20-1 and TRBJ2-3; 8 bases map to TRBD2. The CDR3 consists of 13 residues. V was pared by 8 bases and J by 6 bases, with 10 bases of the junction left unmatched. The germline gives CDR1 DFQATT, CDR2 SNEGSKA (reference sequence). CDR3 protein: CSLNGGASDTQYF. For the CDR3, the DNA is TGCAGTCTTAACGGGGGGGCGTCGGATACGCAGTATTTT.

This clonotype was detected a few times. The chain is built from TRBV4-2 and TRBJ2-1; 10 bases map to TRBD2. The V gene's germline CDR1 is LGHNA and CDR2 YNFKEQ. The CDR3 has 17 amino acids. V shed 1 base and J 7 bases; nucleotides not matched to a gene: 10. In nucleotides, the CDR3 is TGTGCCAGCAGCCAAGGGCCCCAAGCGGGGGGGCGAAATGAGCAGTTCTTC. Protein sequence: CASSQGPQAGGRNEQFF.

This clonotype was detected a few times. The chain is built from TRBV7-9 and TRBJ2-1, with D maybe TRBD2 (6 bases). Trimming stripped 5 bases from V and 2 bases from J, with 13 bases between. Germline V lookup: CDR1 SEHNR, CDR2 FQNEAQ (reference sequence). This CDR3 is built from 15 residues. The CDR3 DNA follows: TGTGCCAGCAGCCCTCCTAGCGCGGCCTACAATGAGCAGTTCTTC. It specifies CASSPPSAAYNEQFF. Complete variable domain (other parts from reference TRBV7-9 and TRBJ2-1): DTGVSQNPRHKITKRGQNVTFRCDPISEHNRLYWYRQTLGQGPEFLTYFQNEAQLEKSRLLSDRFSAERPKGSFSTLEIQRTEQGDSAMYLCASSPPSAAYNEQFFGPGTRLTVL.

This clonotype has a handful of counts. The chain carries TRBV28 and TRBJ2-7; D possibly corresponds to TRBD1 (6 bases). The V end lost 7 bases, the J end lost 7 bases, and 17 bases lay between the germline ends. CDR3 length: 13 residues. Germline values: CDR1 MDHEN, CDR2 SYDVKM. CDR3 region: CASTRTEVGEQYF. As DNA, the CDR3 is TGTGCCAGCACTAGGACAGAGGTGGGAGAGCAGTACTTC.

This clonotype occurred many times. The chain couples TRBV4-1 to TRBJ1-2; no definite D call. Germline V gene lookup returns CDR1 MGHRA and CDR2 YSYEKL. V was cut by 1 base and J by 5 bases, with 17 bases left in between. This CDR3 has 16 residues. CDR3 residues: CASSQGPNARLYGYTF. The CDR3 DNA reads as TGCGCCAGCAGCCAAGGCCCCAACGCCCGACTTTATGGCTACACCTTC.

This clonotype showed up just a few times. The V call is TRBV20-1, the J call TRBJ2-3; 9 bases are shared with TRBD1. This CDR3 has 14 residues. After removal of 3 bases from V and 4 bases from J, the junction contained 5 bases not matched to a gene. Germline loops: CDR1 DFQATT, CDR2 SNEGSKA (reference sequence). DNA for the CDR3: TGCAGTGCTAGGGCCGGGACAGGGCCAGATACGCAGTATTTT. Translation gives CSARAGTGPDTQYF.

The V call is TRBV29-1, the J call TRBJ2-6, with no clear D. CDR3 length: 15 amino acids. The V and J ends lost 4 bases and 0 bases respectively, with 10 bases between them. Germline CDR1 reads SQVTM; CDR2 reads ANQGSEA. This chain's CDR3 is CSVVLQSSGANVLTF. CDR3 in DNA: TGCAGCGTTGTATTACAGAGCTCTGGGGCCAACGTCCTGACTTTC.

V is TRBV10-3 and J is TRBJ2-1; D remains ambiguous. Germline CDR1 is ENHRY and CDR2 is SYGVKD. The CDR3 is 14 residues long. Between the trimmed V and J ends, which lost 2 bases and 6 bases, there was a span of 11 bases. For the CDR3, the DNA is TGTGCCATCAGTGAGGGCCTAAGTAGCAATGAGCAGTTCTTC. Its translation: CAISEGLSSNEQFF.

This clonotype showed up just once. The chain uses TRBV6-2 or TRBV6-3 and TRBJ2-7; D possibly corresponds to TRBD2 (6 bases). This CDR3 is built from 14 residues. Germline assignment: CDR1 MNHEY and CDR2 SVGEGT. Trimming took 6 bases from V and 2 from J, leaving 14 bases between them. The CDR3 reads CASSNGGGPYEQYF. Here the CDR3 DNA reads TGTGCCAGCAGCAACGGGGGAGGCCCCTACGAGCAGTACTTC.

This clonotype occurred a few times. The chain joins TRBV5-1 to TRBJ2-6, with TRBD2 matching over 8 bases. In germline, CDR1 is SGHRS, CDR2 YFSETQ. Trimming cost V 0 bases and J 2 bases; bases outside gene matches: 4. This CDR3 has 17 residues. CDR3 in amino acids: CASSLAIAGTGANVLTF. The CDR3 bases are TGCGCCAGCAGCTTGGCCATAGCGGGGACTGGGGCCAACGTCCTGACTTTC.

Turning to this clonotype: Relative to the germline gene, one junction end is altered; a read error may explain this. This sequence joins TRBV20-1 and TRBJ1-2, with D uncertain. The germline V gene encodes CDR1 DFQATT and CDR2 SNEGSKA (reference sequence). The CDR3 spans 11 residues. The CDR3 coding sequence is TGCAGTGCTACCGGCGCAGGACTATTCGCCTTC. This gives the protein CSATGAGLFAF.

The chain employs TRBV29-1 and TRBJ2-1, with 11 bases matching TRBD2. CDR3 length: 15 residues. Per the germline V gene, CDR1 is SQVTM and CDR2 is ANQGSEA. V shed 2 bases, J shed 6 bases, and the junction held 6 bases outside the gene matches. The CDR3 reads CSVEPGTSGLNEQFF. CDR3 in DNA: TGCAGCGTTGAACCCGGGACTAGCGGCCTCAATGAGCAGTTCTTC.

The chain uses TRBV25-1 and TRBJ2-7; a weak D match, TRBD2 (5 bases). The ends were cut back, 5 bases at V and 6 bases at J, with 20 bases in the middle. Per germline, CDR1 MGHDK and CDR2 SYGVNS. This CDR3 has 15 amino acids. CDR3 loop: CASSPGVGVDIEQYF. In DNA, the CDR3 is TGTGCCAGCAGTCCAGGTGTGGGAGTTGATATCGAGCAGTACTTC.

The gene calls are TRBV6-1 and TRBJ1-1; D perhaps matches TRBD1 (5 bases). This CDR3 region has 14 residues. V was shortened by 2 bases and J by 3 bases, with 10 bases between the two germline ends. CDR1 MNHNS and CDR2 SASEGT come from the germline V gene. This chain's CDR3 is CASSERGRYTEAFF. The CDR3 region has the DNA TGTGCCAGCAGTGAACGGGGGAGGTACACTGAAGCTTTCTTT.

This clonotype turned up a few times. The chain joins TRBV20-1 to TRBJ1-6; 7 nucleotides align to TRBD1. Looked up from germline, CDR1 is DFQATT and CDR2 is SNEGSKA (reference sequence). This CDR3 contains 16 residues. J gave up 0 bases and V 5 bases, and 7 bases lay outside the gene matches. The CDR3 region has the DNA TGCAGTGCTTACACGGGACAGTCCTCCTATAATTCACCCCTCCACTTT. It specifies CSAYTGQSSYNSPLHF.

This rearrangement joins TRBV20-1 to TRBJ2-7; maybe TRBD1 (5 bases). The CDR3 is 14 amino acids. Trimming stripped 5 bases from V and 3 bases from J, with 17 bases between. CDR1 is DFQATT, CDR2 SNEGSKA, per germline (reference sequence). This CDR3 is CSAPGQRNSYEQYF. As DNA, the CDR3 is TGCAGTGCTCCCGGACAAAGAAATAGCTACGAGCAGTACTTC.

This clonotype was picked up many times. CDR3 sequence: CASSQDRVRYGYTF. The CDR3 region has the DNA TGCGCCAGCAGCCAAGACAGGGTCCGGTATGGCTACACCTTC. The genes are TRBV4-3 and TRBJ1-2; D is possibly TRBD1 (5 bases). The CDR3 is 14 residues long. V lost 0 bases and J lost 5, with 10 bases in between. Germline CDR1 LGHNA, CDR2 YSLEER.

The CDR3 DNA sequence: TGCAGTGCCTCACTGGGAGCCGGGCCCTACGAGCAGTACTTC. As protein: CSASLGAGPYEQYF. J is TRBJ2-7 and V is TRBV20-1; possible D gene TRBD2, 5 bases. This CDR3 has 14 residues. The ends were cut back, 6 bases at V and 2 bases at J, with 17 bases in the middle. Looked up from germline, CDR1 is DFQATT and CDR2 is SNEGSKA (reference sequence).